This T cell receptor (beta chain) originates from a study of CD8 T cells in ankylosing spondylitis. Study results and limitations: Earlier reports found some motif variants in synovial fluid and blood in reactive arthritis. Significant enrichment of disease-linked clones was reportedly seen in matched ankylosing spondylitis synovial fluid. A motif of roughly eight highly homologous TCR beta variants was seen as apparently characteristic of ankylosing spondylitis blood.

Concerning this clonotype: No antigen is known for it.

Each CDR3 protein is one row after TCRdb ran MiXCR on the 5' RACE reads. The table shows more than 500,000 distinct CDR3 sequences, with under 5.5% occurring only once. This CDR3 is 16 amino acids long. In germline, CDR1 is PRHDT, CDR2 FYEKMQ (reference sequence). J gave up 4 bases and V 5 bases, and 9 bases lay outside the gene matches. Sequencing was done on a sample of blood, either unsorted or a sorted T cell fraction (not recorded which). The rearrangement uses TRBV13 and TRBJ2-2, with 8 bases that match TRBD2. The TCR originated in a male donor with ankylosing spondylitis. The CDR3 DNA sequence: TGTGCCAGCAGCCCGGGGGGGCCCTGCGGCACCGGGGAGCTGTTTTTT. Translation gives CASSPGGPCGTGELFF. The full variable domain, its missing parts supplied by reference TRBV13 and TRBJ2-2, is AAGVIQSPRHLIKEKRETATLKCYPIPRHDTVYWYQQGPGQDPQFLISFYEKMQSDKGSIPDRFSAQQFSDYHSELNMSSLELGDSALYFCASSPGGPCGTGELFFGEGSRLTVL.